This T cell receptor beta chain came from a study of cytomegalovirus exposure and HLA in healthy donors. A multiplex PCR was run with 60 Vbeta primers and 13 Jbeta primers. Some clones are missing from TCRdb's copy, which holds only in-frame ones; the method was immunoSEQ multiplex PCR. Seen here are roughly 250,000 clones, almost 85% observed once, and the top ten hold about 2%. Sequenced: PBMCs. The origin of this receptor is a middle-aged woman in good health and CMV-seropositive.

The CDR3 protein is CASSVSQGLMHEQFF. The CDR3 DNA reads TGTGCCAGCAGTGTTAGTCAGGGTCTAATGCATGAGCAGTTCTTC. V is TRBV2 and J is TRBJ2-1, with a weak D call TRBD1 (5 bases). V lost 4 bases, J lost 8 bases, and 18 bases lay in between. This CDR3 spans 15 amino acids. Germline CDR1 reads SNHLY; CDR2 reads FYNNEI.